The present T cell receptor beta chain was sequenced within a study of OX40 agonist ivuxolimab in advanced cancers. As for the study in general: Three patients, one with hepatocellular carcinoma and two with cutaneous melanoma, achieved partial responses.

Profiling relied on immunoSEQ multiplex PCR, and the TCRdb table lists in-frame clones only, not all of them. The data hold about 32,000 clones, with roughly 89% observed a single time. Germline assignment: CDR1 ENHRY and CDR2 SYGVKD. The CDR3 extends over 17 amino acids. J lost 0 bases, V lost 6 bases, and 8 bases had no gene match. The clonotype originates from an adult with an advanced solid tumor such as melanoma, head and neck, liver or kidney cancer. The sample consisted of CD4+ or CD8+ T cells sorted from blood, taken in a trial of the OX40 agonist ivuxolimab. The rearrangement joins TRBV10-3 to TRBJ2-6; TRBD1 matches at 7 bases. The CDR3 spells CAIRETGINSGANVLTF. CDR3 nucleotide sequence: TGTGCCATCAGGGAGACAGGGATTAACTCTGGGGCCAACGTCCTGACTTTC.